One and the same sample provided the 26 T cell receptor beta chains below, sequenced in a study of T cell responses to AZD1222 COVID-19 vaccine. Assay used: immunoSEQ multiplex PCR; TCRdb lists only in-frame clones, some missing. The data contain about 150,000 clones, roughly nine tenths of them singletons. Sequenced here: peripheral blood, sampled on day 0 of AZD1222 vaccination. The source is an adult in good health.

The V gene is TRBV7-2, the J gene TRBJ2-2; D possibly corresponds to TRBD1 (5 bases). The CDR3 has 14 residues. The germline V gene encodes CDR1 SGHTA and CDR2 FQGNSA. Trimming removed 9 bases at V and 2 bases at J, with 13 bases between. The CDR3 region has the DNA TGTGCCAGAGGGGTGATTGGAAACACCGGGGAGCTGTTTTTT. The encoded protein is CARGVIGNTGELFF.

The chain uses TRBV20-1 and TRBJ1-1; no clear D. This CDR3 comprises 11 residues. The V end was cut by 5 bases, the J end by 0 bases, with 4 bases between. Germline V lookup: CDR1 DFQATT, CDR2 SNEGSKA (reference sequence). Here the CDR3 DNA reads TGCAGTGCTTTTTTGAACACTGAAGCTTTCTTT. It yields the protein CSAFLNTEAFF.

The V and J genes are TRBV7-9 and TRBJ1-5, with D possibly matching TRBD1 (5 bases). The CDR3 covers 14 residues. V was shortened by 5 bases and J by 1 base, with 9 bases between the two germline ends. In germline, CDR1 is SEHNR, CDR2 FQNEAQ (reference sequence). The DNA of the CDR3 is TGTGCCAGCAGCCGAGAGGGGAGCAATCAGCCCCAGCATTTT. Its translation: CASSREGSNQPQHF.

The genes are TRBV10-3 and TRBJ2-7, with D possibly matching TRBD1 (5 bases). Germline V gives CDR1 ENHRY, CDR2 SYGVKD. Trimming removed 4 bases at V and 5 bases at J, with 15 bases between. The CDR3 totals 14 residues. The CDR3 DNA sequence: TGTGCCATCAGTGTAAGTGGGGCAGAAGACGAGCAGTACTTC. Protein product: CAISVSGAEDEQYF.

The chain employs TRBV4-1 and TRBJ1-1, with D possibly matching TRBD1 (5 bases). Germline CDR1 and CDR2: MGHRA and YSYEKL. The CDR3 length is 15 residues. V was cut by 4 bases and J by 3 bases, with 15 bases left in between. CDR3 sequence reads: CASSPARGPYTEAFF. CDR3 sequence (DNA): TGCGCCAGCAGCCCAGCGAGGGGACCATACACTGAAGCTTTCTTT.

The V and J genes are TRBV29-1 and TRBJ2-3, with TRBD2 as a possible D gene (6 bases). The germline gives CDR1 SQVTM, CDR2 ANQGSEA. The CDR3 has 18 amino acids. The V end lost 4 bases, the J end lost 0 bases, and 23 bases lay between the germline ends. Here the CDR3 DNA reads TGCAGCGTTGTAGGCGGGGTCAACACGGAGTCTAGCACAGATACGCAGTATTTT. It specifies CSVVGGVNTESSTDTQYF.

The CDR3 sequence: CARRCPAVETQYF. CDR3 in DNA: TGTGCCAGGAGGTGTCCAGCGGTGGAGACCCAGTACTTC. The rearrangement uses TRBV3-1 (or the pseudogene TRBV3-2) and TRBJ2-5; D possibly corresponds to TRBD2 (5 bases). The CDR3 is 13 amino acids. Germline values: CDR1 LGHDT, CDR2 YNNKEL (reference sequence). With 9 bases removed from V and 5 bases from J, the gap between germline ends came to 16 bases.

This clone was detected only once. The rearrangement uses TRBV24-1 and TRBJ2-1, with 12 positions matching TRBD2. Germline V gene data show CDR1 as KGHDR and CDR2 as SFDVKD. This CDR3 has 16 amino acids. The ends lost 3 bases at V and 5 bases at J; junction bases unmatched: 4. CDR3 bases: TGTGCCACCAGTGATCCTAGCGGGAGGGCCCACAATGAGCAGTTCTTC. This sequence encodes CATSDPSGRAHNEQFF.

This chain joins TRBV24-1 and TRBJ1-2, with 11 positions matching TRBD1. CDR1 is KGHDR, CDR2 SFDVKD, per germline. The CDR3 runs to 15 residues. The trim removed 4 bases at V and 4 bases at J, leaving 4 bases unmatched. DNA of the CDR3: TGTGCCACCAGTGACCCCGGGACAGGGGGCTATGGCTACACCTTC. Amino acid sequence: CATSDPGTGGYGYTF.

This clone was detected once. The chain carries TRBV19 and TRBJ2-1, with D unclear. The V gene's germline CDR1 is LNHDA and CDR2 SQIVND (reference sequence). The V end was cut by 7 bases, the J end by 0 bases, with 13 bases between. The CDR3 loop spans 15 amino acids. As DNA, the CDR3 is TGTGCCAGTACCCTTGGGCGGAGCTCCTACAATGAGCAGTTCTTC. Encoded protein: CASTLGRSSYNEQFF.

V usage is TRBV19 and J usage is TRBJ1-2, with 8 bases lining up with TRBD1. This CDR3 comprises 14 residues. J was trimmed by 9 bases and V by 5 bases; bases with no gene match: 11. Germline assignment: CDR1 LNHDA and CDR2 SQIVND (reference sequence). In DNA, the CDR3 is TGTGCCAGTAGTGCTCGCGGACAGGGCAGCAGCTACACCTTC. It encodes CASSARGQGSSYTF.

This sequence joins TRBV29-1 and TRBJ2-2; 13 bases align to TRBD2. CDR1 is SQVTM, CDR2 ANQGSEA, per germline. This CDR3 is 18 amino acids long. V was pared by 7 bases and J by 6 bases, with 17 bases of the junction left unmatched. The CDR3 spells CSARTSGSLGRSSGELFF. CDR3 bases: TGCAGCGCAAGGACTAGCGGGAGTTTAGGAAGGTCCTCCGGGGAGCTGTTTTTT.

This sequence joins TRBV28 and TRBJ1-4, with D unresolved. Germline V gene sequence: CDR1 MDHEN, CDR2 SYDVKM. The CDR3 is 13 residues long. Deletions cut 6 bases from V and 8 bases from J, with 13 bases between. This CDR3 is CASSGVRWEKLFF. CDR3 DNA sequence: TGTGCCAGCAGCGGGGTTAGGTGGGAAAAACTGTTTTTT.

The CDR3 DNA reads as TGTGCCACCAGAATACGGGACAGGGGTAATGATCAGCCCCAGCATTTT. It is translated as CATRIRDRGNDQPQHF. The rearrangement links TRBV19 to TRBJ1-5; TRBD1 matches 10 bases. CDR3 length: 16 residues. CDR1 is LNHDA, CDR2 SQIVND, per germline (reference sequence). V trimming: 10 bases; J trimming: 5 bases; junction bases outside the gene matches: 14.

This clone was found a few times. This chain joins TRBV28 and TRBJ2-6; possible D gene TRBD1, 5 bases. Germline CDR1 is MDHEN and CDR2 is SYDVKM. The V end lost 6 bases, the J end lost 1 base, and 13 bases lay between the germline ends. This CDR3 has 16 amino acids. As DNA, the CDR3 is TGTGCCAGCAGGAAACCTCCAGGGTCTGGGGCCAACGTCCTGACTTTC. As protein: CASRKPPGSGANVLTF. The full variable domain, rest sourced from reference TRBV28 and TRBJ2-6, is DVKVTQSSRYLVKRTGEKVFLECVQDMDHENMFWYRQDPGLGLRLIYFSYDVKMKEKGDIPEGYSVSREKKERFSLILESASTNQTSMYLCASRKPPGSGANVLTFGAGSRLTVL.

This chain uses TRBV19 with TRBJ2-1, with D uncertain. Per the germline V gene, CDR1 is LNHDA and CDR2 is SQIVND (reference sequence). Deletions cut 6 bases from V and 0 bases from J, with 12 bases between. There are 15 residues in the CDR3. The CDR3 protein is CASRLAGLSYNEQFF. In DNA, the CDR3 is TGTGCCAGTAGGCTTGCAGGCCTCTCCTACAATGAGCAGTTCTTC.

This chain joins TRBV3-1 (or the pseudogene TRBV3-2) and TRBJ1-1, with 9 bases identical to TRBD1. V lost 5 bases and J lost 3; bases outside the gene matches: 4. The CDR3 has 14 residues. The germline CDR1 and CDR2 sequences are LGHDT and YNNKEL (reference sequence). The CDR3, as DNA: TGTGCCAGCAGCTACCGGGACAGGGACACTGAAGCTTTCTTT. This encodes CASSYRDRDTEAFF.

This clone was detected a few times. V usage is TRBV19 and J usage is TRBJ1-5; D uncertain. Germline V lookup: CDR1 LNHDA, CDR2 SQIVND (reference sequence). This CDR3 has 15 amino acids. Trimming stripped 4 bases from V and 5 bases from J, with 15 bases between. CDR3 DNA sequence: TGTGCCAGTAGTAACCACGACCCGCAGCATCAGCCCCAGCATTTT. It is translated as CASSNHDPQHQPQHF.

The J gene is TRBJ2-7, the V gene TRBV28, with a tentative D call TRBD2 (7 bases). Germline V gene sequence: CDR1 MDHEN, CDR2 SYDVKM. CDR3 size: 16 residues. V was pared by 2 bases and J by 0 bases, with 14 bases between. The CDR3 region has the DNA TGTGCCAGCAGTTTACCCGGGGGGCGAATCTCCTACGAGCAGTACTTC. Protein product: CASSLPGGRISYEQYF.

DNA of the CDR3: TGTGCCAGCAGCCAAGAATTTAGGAACACTGAAGCTTTCTTT. Protein product: CASSQEFRNTEAFF. The V and J genes are TRBV4-2 and TRBJ1-1; no clear D. CDR3 length equals 14 residues. Trimming left V 0 bases short and J 1 base short, with 6 bases between. The germline CDR1 and CDR2 sequences are LGHNA and YNFKEQ.

CDR3: CASSLDRASGASGELFF. CDR3 in DNA: TGTGCCAGCAGCTTAGACCGGGCTAGCGGGGCCTCCGGGGAGCTGTTTTTT. The chain combines TRBV7-2 with TRBJ2-2; TRBD2 matches at 9 bases. The CDR3 loop spans 17 amino acids. Germline-derived CDR1 and CDR2 are SGHTA and FQGNSA. Germline trimming cut 1 base from V and 6 bases from J; bases unmatched to any gene: 9.

The chain couples TRBV2 to TRBJ2-1, with unresolved D. Trimming left V 0 bases short and J 4 bases short, with 7 bases between. The CDR3 has 14 amino acids. CDR1 is SNHLY, CDR2 FYNNEI, per germline. CDR3 nucleotides: TGTGCCAGCAGTGAAGCGGGCCCTTACAATGAGCAGTTCTTC. Translated, it gives CASSEAGPYNEQFF.

This chain uses TRBV6-4 with TRBJ1-1, with D unclear. There are 13 residues in the CDR3. Germline lookup yields CDR1 MRHNA and CDR2 SNTAGT. Deletions cut 6 bases from V and 1 base from J, with 9 bases between. CDR3 sequence reads: CASRISPNTEAFF. In DNA form, the CDR3 reads TGTGCCAGCAGGATAAGCCCGAACACTGAAGCTTTCTTT.

This clone was seen a single time. V and J are TRBV6-5 and TRBJ1-3, with D unclear. The length of the CDR3 is 15 residues. Germline assignment: CDR1 MNHEY and CDR2 SVGAGI. The V and J ends lost 4 bases and 1 base respectively, with 11 bases between them. The CDR3 coding sequence is TGTGCCAGCAGTTTCCCGTCTGGGTCTGGAAACACCATATATTTT. This gives the protein CASSFPSGSGNTIYF.

For the CDR3, the DNA is TGCGCCAGCAGTCACACCTGGGGAGGAACGAGCTCCTACGAGCAGTACTTC. Its translation: CASSHTWGGTSSYEQYF. This chain joins TRBV23-1 and TRBJ2-7, with D perhaps matching TRBD2 (6 bases). TRBV23-1 is treated as an ORF (open reading frame) with a function not yet certain. The CDR3 length is 17 residues. Trimming took off 3 bases at V and 0 bases at J, with 18 bases between the two ends.

The V and J genes are TRBV6-5 and TRBJ2-1, with TRBD1 matching 8 bases. Trimming removed 9 bases from V and 2 bases from J; junction bases left unmatched: 6. Germline CDR1 reads MNHEY; CDR2 reads SVGAGI. CDR3 length equals 14 residues. DNA of the CDR3: TGTGCCAGTCGGACAGGGATGGCCTACAATGAGCAGTTCTTC. Translation gives CASRTGMAYNEQFF.